This T cell receptor beta chain came from a study of cytomegalovirus exposure and HLA in healthy donors. Overall study results and limits: As confirmed in vitro, three CMV-associated chains were specific for CMV antigens. Sequencing had likely introduced a cluster of highly shared sequence variants as an artifact.

Germline CDR1 is SGDLS and CDR2 is YYNGEE. Trimming shortened V by 4 bases and J by 3 bases, and 13 bases separated the two germline ends. This CDR3 region has 14 residues. A word on this clone: The antigen is not known.

13 Jbeta primers and 60 Vbeta primers were used for the PCR. Assay used: immunoSEQ multiplex PCR; TCRdb lists only in-frame clones, some missing. This repertoire shows 150,000 or so clones, around 80% found once; its top ten account for about 1.5%. The V gene is TRBV9, the J gene TRBJ1-1; no reliable D call. The TCR comes from a man aged 25-45 years in good health and CMV-seropositive. Sequencing was performed on PBMCs. The DNA for the CDR3 is TGTGCCAGCAGCCCCCGGGAAGCCTACACTGAAGCTTTCTTT. It codes for CASSPREAYTEAFF.